Following are 7 T cell receptor beta chains from one sample sequenced in a study of cytomegalovirus exposure and HLA in healthy donors (dated by TCRdb to about 2017). Libraries came from the immunoSEQ multiplex PCR assay. For the multiplex PCR, a mixture combining 60 forward primers for TCR Vbeta segments and 13 reverse primers for TCR Jbeta segments was used. Imported from immuneACCESS, the table was reduced by TCRdb to in-frame sequences with V and J called. These copies leave out some clones; in studies compared against another copy, an unresolved V gene accounts for under half, and the cause of the remainder is not known. Within this sample are 90,000 or so clones, with approximately 80% of them counted one time only. The top ten clonotypes cover approximately 3% of the sample. Sequenced sample: PBMCs. Receptor source: a man aged 25-45 years in good health and CMV-seropositive.

CDR3: CASSPFDRVRNTIYF. Here the CDR3 DNA reads TGTGCCAGCTCACCGTTTGACAGGGTCAGAAACACCATATATTTT. The gene calls are TRBV18 and TRBJ1-3, with 7 bases fitting TRBD1. CDR1 KGHSH and CDR2 LQKENI come from the germline V gene. V lost 3 bases, J lost 5 bases, and 7 bases stayed unmatched. The CDR3 consists of 15 residues.

The CDR3 DNA reads as TGTGCCAGCTCACGGGTTTGGGACACTGAAGCTTTCTTT. This sequence encodes CASSRVWDTEAFF. The V call is TRBV6-1, the J call TRBJ1-1; D not resolved. Germline V gene data show CDR1 as MNHNS and CDR2 as SASEGT. V dropped 8 bases and J dropped 3 bases, with 13 bases sitting between them. The CDR3 is made up of 13 amino acids.

The chain links TRBV10-3 to TRBJ2-1; no definite D call. Germline CDR1 is ENHRY and CDR2 is SYGVKD. The CDR3 length is 11 residues. V was pared by 0 bases and J by 10 bases, with 4 bases between. The chain's CDR3 is CAISESMEQFF. The CDR3 nucleotides read TGTGCCATCAGTGAGTCCATGGAGCAGTTCTTC.

In the case of this clone: A read error may account for a junction end that differs from germline. V and J are TRBV6-6 and TRBJ1-4; 8 bases line up with TRBD1. The CDR3 covers 15 residues. Germline CDR1 MNHNY, CDR2 SVGAGI (reference sequence). Written as DNA, the CDR3 is TGTGCCAGCAGTACTGGGACAGGCGCTAATGAAAAACCGTTTTTT. Its protein product is CASSTGTGANEKPFF.

This clone was counted a single time. This chain uses TRBV18 with TRBJ2-1; D is perhaps TRBD2 (7 bases). V lost 3 bases, J lost 9 bases, and 15 bases lay in between. Germline values: CDR1 KGHSH, CDR2 LQKENI. This CDR3 spans 14 amino acids. CDR3 region: CASSPLTGGGEQFF. CDR3 DNA: TGTGCCAGCTCACCTCTGACGGGGGGCGGTGAGCAGTTCTTC.

V usage is TRBV19 and J usage is TRBJ2-4; D may be TRBD1 (7 bases). CDR1 is LNHDA and CDR2 is SQIVND in the germline V gene (reference sequence). This CDR3 spans 17 amino acids. Trimming removed 5 bases at V and 0 bases at J, with 17 bases between. The DNA of the CDR3 is TGTGCCAGTAGTTCCCTGCGACAGGGACTAGCCAAAAACATTCAGTACTTC. It specifies CASSSLRQGLAKNIQYF.

J is TRBJ2-2 and V is TRBV10-2; 12 positions match TRBD1. Trimming at V came to 3 bases and at J to 5 bases, leaving 4 bases not matched to a gene. CDR3 length equals 16 residues. Germline-derived CDR1 and CDR2 are WSHSY and SAAADI. CDR3 amino acids: CASSDRDRGQTGELFF. CDR3 nucleotides: TGCGCCAGCAGTGACCGGGACAGGGGGCAAACCGGGGAGCTGTTTTTT.